One sample yielded the 12 T cell receptor beta chains listed below, sequenced in a study of blood T cell repertoires in COVID-19 (dated by TCRdb to 2019 to 2021). The library relied on the immunoSEQ multiplex PCR assay. TCRdb stores this immuneACCESS table with in-frame sequences only. Part of the clones is absent; in the studies checked, under half of the shortfall reflects unresolved V genes, and no reason is known for the rest. For this sample the table gives 200,000 to 300,000 clones, of which around nine tenths were detected only once. Jointly, the top ten make up under 3% of the sample. Sequenced material: PBMCs or T cells enriched from blood (not recorded which). The receptors stem from a woman between 18 and 30 years old who had recovered from COVID-19.

This clone came up once. V gene TRBV28 combines with J gene TRBJ2-5; 13 nucleotides agree with TRBD2. This CDR3 comprises 15 residues. The V segment lost 5 bases and the J segment 4 bases; nucleotides outside the gene matches: 4. In germline, CDR1 is MDHEN, CDR2 SYDVKM. CDR3 nucleotides: TGTGCCAGCAGTCGACTAGCGGGAGGCTTAGAGACCCAGTACTTC. Protein sequence: CASSRLAGGLETQYF.

The rearrangement joins TRBV5-1 to TRBJ2-7; weak D call: TRBD1 (6 bases). Trimming took 4 bases from V and 0 from J, leaving 14 bases between them. The length of the CDR3 is 15 residues. Germline V gene data show CDR1 as SGHRS and CDR2 as YFSETQ. The CDR3 nucleotides are TGCGCCAGCAGCACCGGGACATTGAGCTCCTACGAGCAGTACTTC. This encodes CASSTGTLSSYEQYF.

The gene calls are TRBV4-1 and TRBJ1-1; D remains unclear. The CDR3 spans 15 residues. Germline V gene data show CDR1 as MGHRA and CDR2 as YSYEKL. V lost 1 base, J lost 1 base, and 10 bases lay in between. The CDR3 region is CASSQVGGSNTEAFF. CDR3 coding DNA: TGCGCCAGCAGCCAAGTTGGCGGGTCGAACACTGAAGCTTTCTTT.

The rearrangement links TRBV5-4 to TRBJ2-1; possibly TRBD2 for D (6 bases). CDR3 length: 15 residues. The germline V gene encodes CDR1 SGHNT and CDR2 YYREEE (reference sequence). The V gene lost 7 bases and the J gene lost 0 bases, with 14 bases spanning the gap. For the CDR3, the DNA is TGTGCCAGCCAGACTAGTTTTAGCTCCTACAATGAGCAGTTCTTC. This encodes CASQTSFSSYNEQFF.

This clone was detected only once. V gene TRBV2 combines with J gene TRBJ2-2, with TRBD1 matching 9 bases. V shed 4 bases and J 7 bases; nucleotides not matched to a gene: 7. Germline assignment: CDR1 SNHLY and CDR2 FYNNEI. CDR3 length equals 15 residues. The CDR3: CASSVRTGAGGELFF. CDR3 nucleotide sequence: TGTGCCAGCAGTGTTAGGACAGGGGCTGGCGGGGAGCTGTTTTTT.

The rearrangement uses TRBV5-5 and TRBJ1-6; D is undetermined. Germline V CDR1 and CDR2: SGHKS, YYEKEE (reference sequence). Trimming cost V 0 bases and J 5 bases, with 15 bases left between them. The CDR3 is 17 residues long. CDR3 protein: CASSLGAGGPDNSPLHF. For the CDR3, the DNA is TGTGCCAGCAGCTTGGGGGCCGGTGGGCCTGATAATTCACCCCTCCACTTT.

This clone appeared a few times. The chain is built from TRBV11-3 and TRBJ1-1; unclear D gene. Germline V gene sequence: CDR1 SGHNT, CDR2 YENEEA. Trimming removed 0 bases from V and 5 bases from J, with 10 bases in between. This CDR3 contains 14 residues. In nucleotides, the CDR3 is TGTGCCAGCAGCTTAGACGGGGTTGGAACTGAAGCTTTCTTT. It is translated as CASSLDGVGTEAFF.

Only one count was recorded for this clone. The chain is built from TRBV9 and TRBJ2-6; 12 bases fit TRBD2. CDR3 size: 20 residues. Germline CDR1 SGDLS, CDR2 YYNGEE. After removal of 3 bases from V and 3 bases from J, the junction contained 13 bases not matched to a gene. Written as DNA, the CDR3 is TGTGCCAGCAGCGCCCGCTCCCCTAGCGGGGGGGCGGGTGGGGCCAACGTCCTGACTTTC. Translation gives CASSARSPSGGAGGANVLTF.

This chain links TRBV19 with TRBJ1-2; no firm D call. This CDR3 has 16 residues. The germline CDR1 and CDR2 sequences are LNHDA and SQIVND (reference sequence). The ends were cut back, 7 bases at V and 5 bases at J, with 23 bases in the middle. The CDR3 loop is CASTPPLGPETYGYTF. In DNA form, the CDR3 reads TGTGCCAGTACCCCACCCCTCGGCCCCGAGACTTATGGCTACACCTTC.

The rearrangement joins TRBV9 to TRBJ2-1; perhaps TRBD1 as D (6 bases). The germline V gene has CDR1 SGDLS and CDR2 YYNGEE. The CDR3 has 16 amino acids. Between the trimmed V and J ends, which lost 4 bases and 1 base, there was a span of 15 bases. This CDR3 is CASSPRGGASYNEQFF. Written as DNA, the CDR3 is TGTGCCAGCAGCCCCCGAGGGGGAGCGTCCTACAATGAGCAGTTCTTC.

The chain couples TRBV11-1 to TRBJ1-1; 9 nucleotides agree with TRBD1. With 5 bases clipped from V and 1 base from J, the junction kept 5 bases outside the gene matches. This CDR3 spans 15 amino acids. Germline V CDR1 and CDR2: SGHAT, FQDESV (reference sequence). In DNA form, the CDR3 reads TGTGCCAGCAGCCCACAGGGGGCGCGGAACACTGAAGCTTTCTTT. Encoded protein: CASSPQGARNTEAFF. The full variable domain, its missing parts supplied by reference TRBV11-1 and TRBJ1-1, is EAEVAQSPRYKITEKSQAVAFWCDPISGHATLYWYRQILGQGPELLVQFQDESVVDDSQLPKDRFSAERLKGVDSTLKIQPAELGDSAMYLCASSPQGARNTEAFFGQGTRLTVV.

The sample holds one count of this clone. The chain carries TRBV2 and TRBJ2-7, with 12 bases identical to TRBD1. Unmatched junction bases numbered 3, after V lost 1 base and J lost 5 bases. This CDR3 region has 15 residues. Germline V gene data show CDR1 as SNHLY and CDR2 as FYNNEI. DNA of the CDR3: TGTGCCAGCAGTGAAGAGGGACAGGGGGCCGACGAGCAGTACTTC. This encodes CASSEEGQGADEQYF.